The 27 T cell receptor beta chains listed next were all sequenced from one sample in a study of cytomegalovirus exposure and HLA in healthy donors. 60 Vbeta and 13 Jbeta primers were used in PCR. This table comes from immunoSEQ multiplex PCR, and its TCRdb copy is limited to in-frame clones, with some not included. The sample carries 150,000 to 200,000 clones, about 72% recorded once. Sequenced sample: PBMCs. Receptors originate from a girl aged 10-17 years in good health and CMV-seronegative.

This chain connects TRBV6-1 to TRBJ1-2, with D uncertain. From germline, CDR1 is MNHNS and CDR2 SASEGT. Trimming stripped 2 bases from V and 2 bases from J, with 15 bases between. CDR3 length: 16 residues. The CDR3 region is CASSEWRMASNYGYTF. The CDR3 DNA follows: TGTGCCAGCAGTGAATGGAGGATGGCATCGAACTATGGCTACACCTTC.

The V call is TRBV4-1, the J call TRBJ1-3; D remains ambiguous. The V end lost 0 bases, the J end lost 0 bases, and 6 bases lay between the germline ends. The CDR3 has 15 residues. From germline, CDR1 is MGHRA and CDR2 YSYEKL. CDR3 sequence reads: CASSQEHSSGNTIYF. The CDR3, as DNA: TGCGCCAGCAGCCAAGAACACAGCTCTGGAAACACCATATATTTT.

The rearrangement links TRBV18 to TRBJ1-2, with unresolved D. Trimming left V 2 bases short and J 0 bases short, with 13 bases between. This CDR3 spans 16 amino acids. Germline CDR1 is KGHSH and CDR2 is LQKENI. CDR3 sequence: CASSPREAAANYGYTF. CDR3 in DNA: TGTGCCAGCTCACCAAGGGAGGCAGCTGCTAACTATGGCTACACCTTC. The full variable domain, with the rest looked up from reference TRBV18 and TRBJ1-2, is NAGVMQNPRHLVRRRGQEARLRCSPMKGHSHVYWYRQLPEEGLKFMVYLQKENIIDESGMPKERFSAEFPKEGPSILRIQQVVRGDSAAYFCASSPREAAANYGYTFGSGTRLTVV.

This clone came up a few times. The genes are TRBV12-5 and TRBJ2-1, with 8 bases lining up with TRBD2. The junction had 5 bases not matched to a gene; V was cut back by 4 bases and J by 0 bases. Germline CDR1 is LGHNT and CDR2 is FRNRAP. This CDR3 has 16 amino acids. The CDR3 DNA reads TGTGCTAGTGGTTCCCTCGGGGGGGCCTCCTACAATGAGCAGTTCTTC. This gives the protein CASGSLGGASYNEQFF.

The V and J genes are TRBV7-9 and TRBJ1-6; 8 positions match TRBD1. J was trimmed by 10 bases and V by 5 bases; bases with no gene match: 7. The length of the CDR3 is 14 residues. CDR1 and CDR2 (germline): SEHNR, FQNEAQ (reference sequence). The CDR3, as DNA: TGTGCCAGCAGCCCCGGACAGGGTGGCTCACCCCTCCACTTT. This translates into CASSPGQGGSPLHF.

This chain connects TRBV4-1 to TRBJ1-1, with 8 nucleotides matching TRBD1. CDR1 is MGHRA, CDR2 YSYEKL, per germline. The CDR3 contains 19 residues. V was pared by 0 bases and J by 7 bases, with 19 bases of the junction left unmatched. The CDR3 is CASSQESGQGTGLGVEAFF. As DNA, the CDR3 is TGCGCCAGCAGCCAAGAATCCGGACAGGGAACTGGGCTAGGGGTTGAAGCTTTCTTT.

This sequence joins TRBV10-1 and TRBJ1-3, with D uncertain. The CDR3 runs 15 residues. Trimming removed 3 bases at V and 0 bases at J, with 9 bases between. Germline lookup yields CDR1 WNHNN and CDR2 SYGVQD (reference sequence). In nucleotides, the CDR3 is TGCGCCAGCAGTGACGGGAGCGGCTCTGGAAACACCATATATTTT. It encodes CASSDGSGSGNTIYF.

The V and J genes are TRBV11-2 and TRBJ2-5; the match to TRBD1 covers 8 bases. The CDR3 spans 14 residues. Losses at the gene ends were 5 bases for V and 5 bases for J; bases not matched to a gene: 7. Germline lookup yields CDR1 SGHAT and CDR2 FQNNGV. CDR3 protein: CASSPTGAWETQYF. DNA of the CDR3: TGTGCCAGCAGCCCGACAGGGGCTTGGGAGACCCAGTACTTC.

The chain is built from TRBV12-5 and TRBJ1-1; no clear D. The germline V gene has CDR1 LGHNT and CDR2 FRNRAP. The length of the CDR3 is 15 residues. V lost 6 bases, J lost 2 bases, and 16 bases lay in between. The CDR3, as DNA: TGTGCTAGTGGCGAGGCCCTCAGCTCTAACACTGAAGCTTTCTTT. It yields the protein CASGEALSSNTEAFF.

The chain recombines TRBV6-1 with TRBJ2-3; D is ambiguous. This CDR3 has 14 residues. Trimming left V 7 bases short and J 0 bases short, with 11 bases between. The germline CDR1 and CDR2 sequences are MNHNS and SASEGT. The CDR3 bases are TGTGCCAGCACCTTACTCTCCAGCACAGATACGCAGTATTTT. Translating it yields CASTLLSSTDTQYF.

The chain uses TRBV2 and TRBJ1-2, with 9 bases fitting TRBD1. The V and J ends lost 8 bases and 3 bases, in that order; junction bases with no gene match: 4. Germline V lookup: CDR1 SNHLY, CDR2 FYNNEI. This CDR3 is built from 13 residues. For the CDR3, the DNA is TGTGCCAGCGCGGGGGACAGGGACTATGGCTACACCTTC. Translated: CASAGDRDYGYTF. The variable domain in full, with the rest retrieved from reference TRBV2 and TRBJ1-2, is EPEVTQTPSHQVTQMGQEVILRCVPISNHLYFYWYRQILGQKVEFLVSFYNNEISEKSEIFDDQFSVERPDGSNFTLKIRSTKLEDSAMYFCASAGDRDYGYTFGSGTRLTVV.

The chain is built from TRBV7-9 and TRBJ2-1, with 11 bases matching TRBD1. The CDR3 is made up of 14 amino acids. V trimming: 5 bases; J trimming: 8 bases; junction bases outside the gene matches: 5. Germline V gene lookup returns CDR1 SEHNR and CDR2 FQNEAQ (reference sequence). CDR3 in DNA: TGTGCCAGCAGCCTGGGACAGGGGGTAGATGAGCAGTTCTTC. Encoded protein: CASSLGQGVDEQFF. Variable domain in full (rest from reference TRBV7-9 and TRBJ2-1): DTGVSQNPRHKITKRGQNVTFRCDPISEHNRLYWYRQTLGQGPEFLTYFQNEAQLEKSRLLSDRFSAERPKGSFSTLEIQRTEQGDSAMYLCASSLGQGVDEQFFGPGTRLTVL.

The chain couples TRBV2 to TRBJ1-1, with D perhaps TRBD1 (6 bases). Trimming shortened V by 11 bases and J by 5 bases, and 18 bases separated the two germline ends. The CDR3 covers 13 residues. The V gene's germline CDR1 is SNHLY and CDR2 FYNNEI. The CDR3 protein is CASARTGRTEAFF. The CDR3 nucleotides read TGTGCCTCAGCGCGCACAGGGCGGACTGAAGCTTTCTTT.

For this clone: One end of the junction fails to match germline, which may point to a read error. V is TRBV2 and J is TRBJ1-5; D may be TRBD1 (5 bases). Per germline, CDR1 SNHLY and CDR2 FYNNEI. CDR3 length: 14 residues. CDR3 loop: CASSDGQGNRPQHF. Here the CDR3 DNA reads TGTGCCAGCAGTGATGGGCAGGGAAATCGGCCCCAGCATTTT.

The chain is built from TRBV7-9 and TRBJ2-5; TRBD1 agrees at 8 bases. Germline V lookup: CDR1 SEHNR, CDR2 FQNEAQ (reference sequence). This CDR3 comprises 14 residues. V lost 2 bases, J lost 5 bases, and 4 bases stayed unmatched. CDR3: CASSLLGQGETQYF. CDR3 DNA sequence: TGTGCCAGCAGCTTACTCGGACAGGGCGAGACCCAGTACTTC.

The J gene is TRBJ2-3, the V gene TRBV5-1; maybe TRBD1 (6 bases). Germline CDR1 SGHRS, CDR2 YFSETQ. Trimming took off 0 bases at V and 4 bases at J, with 9 bases between the two ends. This CDR3 is 14 amino acids long. CDR3 residues: CASSLGQEADTQYF. CDR3 bases: TGCGCCAGCAGCTTGGGACAGGAGGCAGATACGCAGTATTTT.

The chain recombines TRBV28 with TRBJ1-4; 8 bases agree with TRBD1. The CDR3 contains 15 residues. From germline, CDR1 is MDHEN and CDR2 SYDVKM. Trimming took 4 bases from V and 2 from J; bases not matched to a gene: 3. This CDR3 is CASSSQGVTNEKLFF. The CDR3 nucleotides are TGTGCCAGCAGTTCACAGGGGGTTACTAATGAAAAACTGTTTTTT.

Only a few counts were recorded for this clone. This sequence joins TRBV9 and TRBJ2-1, with D unclear. CDR3 length: 13 residues. The germline V and J ends were trimmed by 0 bases and 4 bases, with 5 bases remaining between them. CDR1 and CDR2 (germline): SGDLS, YYNGEE. The CDR3 region is CASSVARYNEQFF. The CDR3 DNA reads as TGTGCCAGCAGCGTAGCTCGGTACAATGAGCAGTTCTTC.

The chain uses TRBV27 and TRBJ2-4; possible D gene TRBD2, 5 bases. The CDR3 has 12 residues. CDR1 is MNHEY and CDR2 is SMNVEV in the germline V gene (reference sequence). Trimming pared 8 bases from V and 11 bases from J, leaving 16 bases between. The CDR3 region has the DNA TGTGCCAGCCGGACGGGGAATAACGTTCAGTACTTC. It yields the protein CASRTGNNVQYF.

The chain carries TRBV27 and TRBJ2-1; D not resolved. Germline loops: CDR1 MNHEY, CDR2 SMNVEV (reference sequence). V was shortened by 8 bases and J by 0 bases, with 11 bases between the two germline ends. The CDR3 runs to 14 residues. CDR3 sequence (DNA): TGTGCCAGCTCTGACCGGAGCTCCTACAATGAGCAGTTCTTC. It specifies CASSDRSSYNEQFF.

This chain links TRBV5-1 with TRBJ1-5, with D perhaps matching TRBD1 (6 bases). Germline V gene sequence: CDR1 SGHRS, CDR2 YFSETQ. V was trimmed by 4 bases and J by 5 bases, leaving 16 bases between them. The CDR3 length is 15 residues. The CDR3 coding sequence is TGCGCCAGCAGCGAGATGGGCAGGGGTGATCAGCCCCAGCATTTT. It translates to CASSEMGRGDQPQHF.

V gene TRBV4-1 combines with J gene TRBJ1-2, with D possibly TRBD1 on 5 matching bases. Germline CDR1 MGHRA, CDR2 YSYEKL. This CDR3 comprises 18 residues. Trimming stripped 6 bases from V and 0 bases from J, with 23 bases between. This CDR3 is CASRSYGTGTAANYGYTF. The DNA of the CDR3 is TGCGCCAGCAGAAGTTACGGTACTGGGACTGCAGCTAACTATGGCTACACCTTC.

The table lists this clone with a count of one. The J gene is TRBJ2-5, the V gene TRBV11-2, with TRBD2 matching 9 bases. The CDR3 consists of 14 residues. Germline V CDR1 and CDR2: SGHAT, FQNNGV. V lost 5 bases to trimming and J lost 2 bases; unmatched junction nucleotides: 3. This CDR3 is CASSGLARQETQYF. CDR3 sequence (DNA): TGTGCCAGCAGCGGACTAGCGAGACAAGAGACCCAGTACTTC.

CDR3 sequence (DNA): TGTGCCAGCAGCCATGAACAGGGACGGTACTCACCCCTCCACTTT. Its translation: CASSHEQGRYSPLHF. The J gene is TRBJ1-6, the V gene TRBV7-2; tentative D call: TRBD1 (6 bases). Germline V gene sequence: CDR1 SGHTA, CDR2 FQGNSA. V dropped 5 bases and J dropped 10 bases, with 18 bases sitting between them. The CDR3 loop spans 15 amino acids. The variable domain in full, completed from reference TRBV7-2 and TRBJ1-6, reads GAGVSQSPSNKVTEKGKDVELRCDPISGHTALYWYRQSLGQGLEFLIYFQGNSAPDKSGLPSDRFSAERTGGSVSTLTIQRTQQEDSAVYLCASSHEQGRYSPLHFGNGTRLTVT.

This clone has only one observation. The rearrangement joins TRBV14 to TRBJ2-7, with 9 bases aligning to TRBD2. The junction had 5 bases not matched to a gene; V was cut back by 8 bases and J by 6 bases. The CDR3 runs to 12 residues. Germline V lookup: CDR1 SGHDN, CDR2 FVKESK. In nucleotides, the CDR3 is TGTGCCAGCGAGGCGGGGGGGAGCGAGCAGTACTTC. Translation: CASEAGGSEQYF.

The V call is TRBV29-1, the J call TRBJ2-7, with D possibly being TRBD1 (6 bases). V lost 3 bases and J 6 bases, leaving 18 bases between the germline ends. This CDR3 region has 14 residues. Germline assignment: CDR1 SQVTM and CDR2 ANQGSEA. CDR3 loop: CSVDPRDMKREQYF. The CDR3 bases are TGCAGCGTTGACCCCAGGGACATGAAGCGCGAGCAGTACTTC.

V gene TRBV5-6 combines with J gene TRBJ1-5; D remains unclear. The germline V and J ends were trimmed by 5 bases and 8 bases, with 11 bases remaining between them. The CDR3 contains 12 residues. Germline values: CDR1 SGHDT, CDR2 YYEEEE. In DNA form, the CDR3 reads TGTGCCAGCAGTTCGGGGTGGGAGCCCCAGCATTTT. This sequence encodes CASSSGWEPQHF.